Presented here are 22 T cell receptor beta chains from one specimen sequenced in a study of OX40 agonist ivuxolimab in advanced cancers. Libraries were prepared by immunoSEQ multiplex PCR; TCRdb keeps only in-frame clonotypes and omits some of them. The table lists 60,000 to 95,000 clones, 85% of them singletons. The sequencing here drew on CD4+ or CD8+ T cells sorted from blood, taken in a trial of the OX40 agonist ivuxolimab. The receptor set was obtained from an adult with an advanced solid tumor such as melanoma, head and neck, liver or kidney cancer.

This clone was counted a single time. CDR3 bases: TGTGCCAGCAGCTTAGGATTGGGACTAGCGGGATTGGAGACCCAGTACTTC. It codes for CASSLGLGLAGLETQYF. The V and J genes are TRBV13 and TRBJ2-5; 13 nucleotides align to TRBD2. V lost 0 bases, J lost 5 bases, and 6 bases stayed unmatched. The CDR3 runs 17 residues. Germline lookup yields CDR1 PRHDT and CDR2 FYEKMQ (reference sequence).

The rearrangement joins TRBV5-6 to TRBJ2-2; perhaps TRBD2 as D (5 bases). Trimming took 0 bases from V and 4 from J, leaving 10 bases between them. This CDR3 is 15 amino acids long. Germline-derived CDR1 and CDR2 are SGHDT and YYEEEE. The CDR3: CASSLARASTGELFF. CDR3 bases: TGTGCCAGCAGCTTGGCGAGGGCCAGCACCGGGGAGCTGTTTTTT.

The rearrangement uses TRBV4-1 and TRBJ2-7, with D possibly being TRBD2 (6 bases). The V end was cut by 1 base, the J end by 2 bases, with 12 bases between. Germline lookup yields CDR1 MGHRA and CDR2 YSYEKL. The CDR3 has 15 residues. This CDR3 reads CASSQGSSEAYEQYF. As DNA, the CDR3 is TGCGCCAGCAGCCAAGGGTCTAGCGAGGCCTACGAGCAGTACTTC.

This sequence joins TRBV6-5 and TRBJ1-5; D ambiguous. CDR1 is MNHEY and CDR2 is SVGAGI in the germline V gene. Trimming took off 6 bases at V and 5 bases at J, with 11 bases between the two ends. The length of the CDR3 is 13 residues. This chain's CDR3 is CASRRSEDQPQHF. As DNA, the CDR3 is TGTGCCAGCAGAAGGTCAGAAGATCAGCCCCAGCATTTT.

CDR3 in amino acids: CSVAPMVLAGVREQYF. CDR3 in DNA: TGCAGCGTCGCCCCGATGGTACTAGCGGGAGTAAGGGAGCAGTACTTC. The chain carries TRBV29-1 and TRBJ2-7; 11 bases map to TRBD2. J gave up 7 bases and V 6 bases, and 17 bases lay outside the gene matches. Per germline, CDR1 SQVTM and CDR2 ANQGSEA. CDR3 length: 16 residues.

V gene TRBV19 combines with J gene TRBJ1-3; a possible D gene is TRBD1 (5 bases). V lost 4 bases and J 2 bases, leaving 12 bases between the germline ends. The V gene's germline CDR1 is LNHDA and CDR2 SQIVND (reference sequence). CDR3 length: 15 residues. The CDR3 DNA reads as TGTGCCAGTAGTAGTTCCAGGGAGGCTGGAAACACCATATATTTT. Amino acids: CASSSSREAGNTIYF.

This chain links TRBV15 with TRBJ2-1, with TRBD2 identical over 10 bases. Per germline, CDR1 LNHNV and CDR2 YYDKDF (reference sequence). V lost 11 bases, J lost 0 bases, and 7 bases stayed unmatched. The CDR3 consists of 15 residues. CDR3: CAAVAGGSSYNEQFF. The CDR3 DNA sequence: TGTGCCGCAGTAGCGGGGGGAAGCTCCTACAATGAGCAGTTCTTC.

The chain has TRBV6-5 and TRBJ1-6; weak D call: TRBD1 (6 bases). Trimming left V 2 bases short and J 6 bases short, with 11 bases between. This CDR3 spans 15 amino acids. Germline V gene sequence: CDR1 MNHEY, CDR2 SVGAGI. The DNA of the CDR3 is TGTGCCAGCAGTTACCAGGGGCTGGGTAATTCACCCCTCCACTTT. The encoded protein is CASSYQGLGNSPLHF.

V gene TRBV18 combines with J gene TRBJ1-1; tentatively, D is TRBD1 (6 bases). CDR3 size: 14 residues. Germline V gene sequence: CDR1 KGHSH, CDR2 LQKENI. V lost 3 bases and J 1 base, leaving 9 bases between the germline ends. The CDR3 loop reads CASSPAGENTEAFF. The CDR3 region has the DNA TGTGCCAGCTCACCGGCAGGGGAGAACACTGAAGCTTTCTTT.

The chain carries TRBV6-6 and TRBJ1-4; no definite D call. CDR1 is MNHNY and CDR2 is SVGAGI in the germline V gene (reference sequence). The V end lost 2 bases, the J end lost 3 bases, and 7 bases lay between the germline ends. The CDR3 sequence is 14 residues long. DNA of the CDR3: TGTGCCAGCAGTTACGAAACGGCTAATGAAAAACTGTTTTTT. Translated, it gives CASSYETANEKLFF.

The V and J genes are TRBV4-1 and TRBJ1-4, with D perhaps TRBD1 (5 bases). CDR1 MGHRA and CDR2 YSYEKL come from the germline V gene. The CDR3 consists of 16 residues. Between the trimmed V and J ends, which lost 7 bases and 4 bases, there was a span of 19 bases. CDR3: CASNHFAGVDNEKLFF. Written as DNA, the CDR3 is TGCGCCAGCAACCACTTCGCGGGGGTGGATAATGAAAAACTGTTTTTT.

The chain uses TRBV10-3 and TRBJ2-2; unclear D gene. Trimming took off 6 bases at V and 1 base at J, with 12 bases between the two ends. The CDR3 loop spans 15 amino acids. CDR1 is ENHRY, CDR2 SYGVKD, per germline. CDR3 in DNA: TGTGCCATCAGGCATAGTACGGGGAACACCGGGGAGCTGTTTTTT. This encodes CAIRHSTGNTGELFF.

This clone showed up just a few times. The CDR3 protein is CASSPDAGANVLTF. The DNA for the CDR3 is TGTGCCAGCAGCCCCGACGCTGGGGCCAACGTCCTGACTTTC. This chain uses TRBV7-9 with TRBJ2-6; D ambiguous. Per the germline V gene, CDR1 is SEHNR and CDR2 is FQNEAQ (reference sequence). The V end was cut by 5 bases, the J end by 2 bases, with 7 bases between. CDR3 length equals 14 residues. Combining the CDR3 with reference TRBV7-9 and TRBJ2-6 gives the whole variable domain DTGVSQNPRHKITKRGQNVTFRCDPISEHNRLYWYRQTLGQGPEFLTYFQNEAQLEKSRLLSDRFSAERPKGSFSTLEIQRTEQGDSAMYLCASSPDAGANVLTFGAGSRLTVL.

The chain employs TRBV6-5 and TRBJ2-3; D is perhaps TRBD2 (5 bases). CDR3 length: 16 residues. Germline V gene lookup returns CDR1 MNHEY and CDR2 SVGAGI. Trimming removed 2 bases at V and 6 bases at J, with 18 bases between. For the CDR3, the DNA is TGTGCCAGCAGTTACGACCCGACTACCCCGAGGGATACGCAGTATTTT. Protein product: CASSYDPTTPRDTQYF.

This clone was observed a single time. The gene calls are TRBV5-1 and TRBJ2-5; D gene ambiguous. V lost 1 base and J lost 1, with 14 bases in between. The CDR3 contains 16 residues. Per germline, CDR1 SGHRS and CDR2 YFSETQ. The CDR3 is CASSLLGSHGQETQYF. Here the CDR3 DNA reads TGCGCCAGCAGCTTGCTGGGGTCCCACGGCCAAGAGACCCAGTACTTC.

The chain uses TRBV7-6 and TRBJ2-3; D not resolved. The germline CDR1 and CDR2 sequences are SGHVS and FNYEAQ. CDR3 size: 15 residues. V lost 2 bases to trimming and J lost 1 base, with 10 bases between them. This chain's CDR3 is CASSLPRTGTDTQYF. CDR3 nucleotide sequence: TGTGCCAGCAGCTTACCTCGGACGGGCACAGATACGCAGTATTTT.

The chain combines TRBV14 with TRBJ1-1; TRBD1 matches 7 bases. CDR1 is SGHDN, CDR2 FVKESK, per germline. V gave up 6 bases and J gave up 4 bases; unmatched junction bases: 5. The CDR3 is 13 amino acids. CDR3 protein: CASRYRGTTEAFF. The CDR3 nucleotides are TGTGCCAGCAGGTACAGGGGTACCACTGAAGCTTTCTTT.

The chain couples TRBV7-6 to TRBJ2-7; possibly TRBD1 or TRBD2 for D (5 bases each). CDR3 length: 13 amino acids. The germline V gene encodes CDR1 SGHVS and CDR2 FNYEAQ. V was shortened by 11 bases and J by 0 bases, with 14 bases between the two germline ends. DNA for the CDR3: TGTGCCGGGGGTAAGACAACCTCCTACGAGCAGTACTTC. This gives the protein CAGGKTTSYEQYF.

This CDR3 is CASSLATRGTDTQYF. CDR3 nucleotide sequence: TGCGCCAGCAGCTTGGCTACTAGAGGCACAGATACGCAGTATTTT. V is TRBV5-1 and J is TRBJ2-3; maybe TRBD2 (5 bases). The germline V gene encodes CDR1 SGHRS and CDR2 YFSETQ. Trimming took off 0 bases at V and 1 base at J, with 9 bases between the two ends. The CDR3 contains 15 residues.

The genes are TRBV7-9 and TRBJ2-7; maybe TRBD2 (7 bases). Between the trimmed V and J ends, which lost 2 bases and 2 bases, there was a span of 16 bases. CDR3 length: 16 amino acids. Germline V gives CDR1 SEHNR, CDR2 FQNEAQ (reference sequence). The CDR3 region has the DNA TGTGCCAGCAGCTTACCGGGGGGAGGGGGAACCTACGAGCAGTACTTC. It specifies CASSLPGGGGTYEQYF.

This chain links TRBV5-1 with TRBJ1-4; D is uncertain. The CDR3 is 13 residues long. Germline CDR1 reads SGHRS; CDR2 reads YFSETQ. V was clipped by 4 bases and J by 4 bases, with 8 bases between them. In DNA form, the CDR3 reads TGCGCCAGCAGCAAGGACCGTAATGAAAAACTGTTTTTT. It yields the protein CASSKDRNEKLFF. Full variable domain (rest looked up from reference TRBV5-1 and TRBJ1-4): KAGVTQTPRYLIKTRGQQVTLSCSPISGHRSVSWYQQTPGQGLQFLFEYFSETQRNKGNFPGRFSGRQFSNSRSEMNVSTLELGDSALYLCASSKDRNEKLFFGSGTQLSVL.

This rearrangement joins TRBV5-6 to TRBJ2-5, with D hard to call. The DNA end favors TRBJ2-7, so the J call may be wrong. Germline assignment: CDR1 SGHDT and CDR2 YYEEEE. The CDR3 is made up of 16 amino acids. The CDR3 nucleotides read TGTGCCAGCAACCCTCTTCGTAGTCAGCCCAAATACGAGCAGTACTTC. This encodes CASNPLRSQPKYEQYF.